Presented here are 24 T cell receptor beta chains from one specimen sequenced in a study of T cell responses to AZD1222 COVID-19 vaccine. The table came from immunoSEQ multiplex PCR; TCRdb's copy has only in-frame clones and leaves some out. The sample yields 150,000 or so clones, more than 75% seen once. Sequencing was performed on peripheral blood, taken 28 days after the second AZD1222 dose. These receptors originate from an adult who received the AZD1222 COVID-19 vaccine.

J is TRBJ1-3 and V is TRBV19; D gene ambiguous. The CDR3 length is 13 residues. Trimming took 2 bases from V and 4 from J, leaving 6 bases between them. In germline, CDR1 is LNHDA, CDR2 SQIVND (reference sequence). The CDR3 here is CASSINGGNTIYF. In DNA, the CDR3 is TGTGCCAGTAGTATAAACGGGGGAAACACCATATATTTT. Full variable domain (rest looked up from reference TRBV19 and TRBJ1-3): DGGITQSPKYLFRKEGQNVTLSCEQNLNHDAMYWYRQDPGQGLRLIYYSQIVNDFQKGDIAEGYSVSREKKESFPLTVTSAQKNPTAFYLCASSINGGNTIYFGEGSWLTVV.

The rearrangement links TRBV30 to TRBJ1-3, with D uncertain. V lost 6 bases and J 8 bases, leaving 14 bases between the germline ends. The CDR3 length is 12 residues. The germline gives CDR1 GTSNPN, CDR2 SVGIG (reference sequence). The chain's CDR3 is CACMSFSHTIYF. Written as DNA, the CDR3 is TGTGCCTGTATGAGTTTTAGTCACACCATATATTTT.

CDR3 bases: TGTGCCAGCAGTTACCCCGGGACTCTCACCGGGGAGCTGTTTTTT. Its protein is CASSYPGTLTGELFF. The rearrangement uses TRBV6-6 and TRBJ2-2; D perhaps matches TRBD2 (6 bases). CDR3 length: 15 amino acids. CDR1 MNHNY and CDR2 SVGAGI come from the germline V gene (reference sequence). Between the trimmed V and J ends, which lost 2 bases and 4 bases, there was a span of 11 bases.

The J gene is TRBJ2-1, the V gene TRBV2; D is possibly TRBD1 (5 bases). CDR1 SNHLY and CDR2 FYNNEI come from the germline V gene. This CDR3 is built from 13 residues. Trimming pared 1 base from V and 12 bases from J, leaving 13 bases between. The CDR3 loop is CASSEGAGWGQFF. The CDR3 DNA follows: TGTGCCAGCAGTGAAGGGGCAGGGTGGGGGCAGTTCTTC. The entire variable domain, with the rest obtained from reference TRBV2 and TRBJ2-1, is as follows: EPEVTQTPSHQVTQMGQEVILRCVPISNHLYFYWYRQILGQKVEFLVSFYNNEISEKSEIFDDQFSVERPDGSNFTLKIRSTKLEDSAMYFCASSEGAGWGQFFGPGTRLTVL.

This clone appeared a single time. The chain carries TRBV30 and TRBJ2-2, with TRBD1 as a possible D gene (5 bases). V lost 2 bases and J 5 bases, leaving 12 bases between the germline ends. Germline loops: CDR1 GTSNPN, CDR2 SVGIG (reference sequence). The CDR3 is 14 amino acids. The CDR3, as DNA: TGTGCCTGGAGTCTAAAGCCAGGGACCGGGGAGCTGTTTTTT. This translates into CAWSLKPGTGELFF.

The chain couples TRBV18 to TRBJ1-4, with TRBD1 as a possible D gene (5 bases). The CDR3 is 13 amino acids. Germline-derived CDR1 and CDR2 are KGHSH and LQKENI. Trimming removed 3 bases from V and 8 bases from J, with 10 bases in between. CDR3 nucleotide sequence: TGTGCCAGCTCACCGGGGGTTGGAGAAAAACTGTTTTTT. It is translated as CASSPGVGEKLFF.

This sequence joins TRBV6-5 and TRBJ1-4, with D uncertain. Between the trimmed V and J ends, which lost 6 bases and 0 bases, there was a span of 8 bases. The CDR3 length is 14 residues. Germline V gives CDR1 MNHEY, CDR2 SVGAGI. This CDR3 is CASRADPTNEKLFF. The CDR3 nucleotides are TGTGCCAGCAGGGCAGATCCAACTAATGAAAAACTGTTTTTT.

This clone was counted a single time. V gene TRBV30 combines with J gene TRBJ1-1, with D tentatively TRBD1 (5 bases). V was clipped by 7 bases and J by 5 bases, with 17 bases between them. Germline assignment: CDR1 GTSNPN and CDR2 SVGIG (reference sequence). The length of the CDR3 is 13 residues. CDR3 DNA: TGTGCCTCAAGGCAGGGAATCAGGACTGAAGCTTTCTTT. This translates into CASRQGIRTEAFF.

The CDR3 loop is CASSEGLAATDTQYF. CDR3 in DNA: TGTGCCAGCAGTGAAGGTCTAGCGGCCACAGATACGCAGTATTTT. This chain connects TRBV2 to TRBJ2-3, with TRBD2 matching 7 bases. Looked up from germline, CDR1 is SNHLY and CDR2 is FYNNEI. V was clipped by 1 base and J by 2 bases; unmatched bases: 3. This CDR3 is built from 15 residues.

This clone was seen more than once but under ten times. The chain uses TRBV7-8 and TRBJ1-5, with D possibly matching TRBD1 (6 bases). Looked up from germline, CDR1 is SGHVS and CDR2 is FQNEAQ. V lost 0 bases, J lost 4 bases, and 10 bases lay in between. The CDR3 extends over 15 amino acids. CDR3 sequence (DNA): TGTGCCAGCAGCTTAGCAGGGGGGAGGAATCAGCCCCAGCATTTT. Translation gives CASSLAGGRNQPQHF. The full variable domain, rest sourced from reference TRBV7-8 and TRBJ1-5, is GAGVSQSPRYKVAKRGQDVALRCDPISGHVSLFWYQQALGQGPEFLTYFQNEAQLDKSGLPSDRFFAERPEGSVSTLKIQRTQQEDSAVYLCASSLAGGRNQPQHFGDGTRLSIL.

This chain connects TRBV12-5 to TRBJ2-1, with 7 bases lining up with TRBD2. V shed 8 bases, J shed 7 bases, and the junction held 14 bases outside the gene matches. CDR1 and CDR2 from the germline V gene are LGHNT and FRNRAP. This CDR3 has 15 residues. CDR3 sequence: CASRRLAPRGNEQFF. The CDR3 DNA is TGTGCTAGTAGACGACTAGCCCCTCGAGGGAATGAGCAGTTCTTC.

The chain employs TRBV19 and TRBJ1-2; 9 nucleotides match TRBD1. The trim removed 9 bases at V and 0 bases at J, leaving 5 bases unmatched. Germline CDR1 LNHDA, CDR2 SQIVND (reference sequence). This CDR3 region has 14 residues. The CDR3, as DNA: TGTGCCAGCAAGGGACAGGGAGCTAACTATGGCTACACCTTC. Residues: CASKGQGANYGYTF.

The gene calls are TRBV10-3 and TRBJ2-7; no reliable D call. The CDR3 is 16 residues long. Trimming cost V 6 bases and J 0 bases, with 18 bases left between them. Germline CDR1 is ENHRY and CDR2 is SYGVKD. CDR3 loop: CAISTATLTHSYEQYF. CDR3 in DNA: TGTGCCATCAGCACCGCGACCCTCACCCACTCCTACGAGCAGTACTTC.

The chain combines TRBV19 with TRBJ2-1; 13 bases fit TRBD2. V dropped 5 bases and J dropped 5; count of bases not matched to a gene: 6. The germline gives CDR1 LNHDA, CDR2 SQIVND (reference sequence). The CDR3 length is 16 residues. The CDR3, as DNA: TGTGCCAGTAGTGGGGGACTAGCGGGATTTAACAATGAGCAGTTCTTC. Translated, it gives CASSGGLAGFNNEQFF.

The CDR3 is CASSRGRTSGNTIYF. The CDR3, as DNA: TGTGCCAGCAGCCGCGGCCGGACCTCTGGAAACACCATATATTTT. J is TRBJ1-3 and V is TRBV3-1 (or the pseudogene TRBV3-2); D is uncertain. V lost 4 bases to trimming and J lost 0 bases, with 10 bases between them. The CDR3 contains 15 residues. Germline loops: CDR1 LGHDT, CDR2 YNNKEL (reference sequence).

The genes are TRBV5-1 and TRBJ2-1; 7 bases match TRBD2. Per germline, CDR1 SGHRS and CDR2 YFSETQ. This CDR3 has 17 amino acids. J lost 7 bases, V lost 2 bases, and 15 bases had no gene match. CDR3 in amino acids: CASSLREVRRGGNEQFF. CDR3 coding DNA: TGCGCCAGCAGCTTACGGGAGGTACGACGGGGTGGGAATGAGCAGTTCTTC. Looking up the rest from reference TRBV5-1 and TRBJ2-1 gives the full variable domain: KAGVTQTPRYLIKTRGQQVTLSCSPISGHRSVSWYQQTPGQGLQFLFEYFSETQRNKGNFPGRFSGRQFSNSRSEMNVSTLELGDSALYLCASSLREVRRGGNEQFFGPGTRLTVL.

J is TRBJ2-7 and V is TRBV19, with D hard to call. Germline V CDR1 and CDR2: LNHDA, SQIVND (reference sequence). The CDR3 runs to 12 residues. V lost 3 bases and J lost 4, with 7 bases in between. The CDR3 region is CASSMNQYEQYF. Here the CDR3 DNA reads TGTGCCAGTAGTATGAACCAGTACGAGCAGTACTTC.

The chain links TRBV3-1 (or the pseudogene TRBV3-2) to TRBJ2-6, with TRBD1 matching 7 bases. Germline V gene lookup returns CDR1 LGHDT and CDR2 YNNKEL (reference sequence). Trimming removed 1 base from V and 0 bases from J; junction bases left unmatched: 3. This CDR3 comprises 17 residues. CDR3 protein: CASSQGDSISGANVLTF. Written as DNA, the CDR3 is TGTGCCAGCAGCCAAGGGGACAGCATCTCTGGGGCCAACGTCCTGACTTTC.

This chain links TRBV13 with TRBJ2-7; 15 bases line up with TRBD2. The germline V gene encodes CDR1 PRHDT and CDR2 FYEKMQ (reference sequence). This CDR3 is 15 amino acids long. Trimming took 5 bases from V and 9 from J; bases not matched to a gene: 8. CDR3 amino acids: CASSMGLAGGLRQYF. The CDR3 DNA is TGTGCCAGCAGCATGGGACTAGCGGGAGGCCTGCGGCAGTACTTC.

V and J are TRBV7-7 and TRBJ2-5; TRBD2 matches 8 bases. V was clipped by 8 bases and J by 5 bases; unmatched bases: 10. The CDR3 contains 14 residues. Germline CDR1 and CDR2: SSHAT and FNYEAQ (reference sequence). CDR3 protein: CASSDPGGRETQYF. The DNA for the CDR3 is TGTGCCAGCTCGGATCCGGGAGGGCGCGAGACCCAGTACTTC.

This sequence joins TRBV5-1 and TRBJ1-1, with D possibly being TRBD1 (5 bases). CDR3 size: 15 residues. The V gene lost 1 base and the J gene lost 2 bases, with 12 bases spanning the gap. Looked up from germline, CDR1 is SGHRS and CDR2 is YFSETQ. The CDR3 is CASSLLGQPNTEAFF. CDR3 nucleotide sequence: TGCGCCAGCAGCTTGCTCGGACAACCAAACACTGAAGCTTTCTTT. The full variable domain, rest sourced from reference TRBV5-1 and TRBJ1-1, is KAGVTQTPRYLIKTRGQQVTLSCSPISGHRSVSWYQQTPGQGLQFLFEYFSETQRNKGNFPGRFSGRQFSNSRSEMNVSTLELGDSALYLCASSLLGQPNTEAFFGQGTRLTVV.

The chain couples TRBV30 to TRBJ1-5, with D possibly matching TRBD1 (5 bases). CDR3 size: 14 residues. V was clipped by 3 bases and J by 4 bases, with 13 bases between them. Germline V gene lookup returns CDR1 GTSNPN and CDR2 SVGIG (reference sequence). The DNA of the CDR3 is TGTGCCTGGAGCGGGGCCCAGTTGAATCAGCCCCAGCATTTT. This sequence encodes CAWSGAQLNQPQHF.

The CDR3 is CASSRGDYGYTF. The CDR3 bases are TGTGCCAGCAGTAGAGGGGACTATGGCTACACCTTC. The V call is TRBV3-1 (or the pseudogene TRBV3-2), the J call TRBJ1-2, with D perhaps TRBD1 (5 bases). The V end was cut by 6 bases, the J end by 3 bases, with 8 bases between. The CDR3 totals 12 residues. CDR1 is LGHDT, CDR2 YNNKEL, per germline (reference sequence).

The chain joins TRBV27 to TRBJ1-2; TRBD1 matches at 8 bases. CDR3 length: 13 residues. V lost 3 bases to trimming and J lost 7 bases; unmatched junction nucleotides: 4. Germline CDR1 and CDR2: MNHEY and SMNVEV (reference sequence). The CDR3 here is CASSFGQGGGYTF. In DNA form, the CDR3 reads TGTGCCAGCAGTTTTGGACAGGGAGGTGGCTACACCTTC.